The 20 T cell receptor beta chains reported below all come from one sample, sequenced in a study of blood T cell repertoires in COVID-19. The repertoire was sequenced with immunoSEQ multiplex PCR; TCRdb's copy has only in-frame clones and lacks some. This table has approximately 40,000 clones, 86% appearing once. The sequenced sample consisted of peripheral blood. These receptors came from a man aged 45-60 years in a cohort sampled during active COVID-19.

This chain uses TRBV30 with TRBJ1-2; D not resolved. V was clipped by 6 bases and J by 4 bases, with 12 bases between them. From germline, CDR1 is GTSNPN and CDR2 SVGIG (reference sequence). This CDR3 comprises 12 residues. In nucleotides, the CDR3 is TGTGCCTGTCGTCCAAACTCCTATGGCTACACCTTC. Its translation is CACRPNSYGYTF.

This clone is categorized as medium-sized. This sequence joins TRBV15 and TRBJ1-3, with D perhaps TRBD1 (6 bases). This CDR3 region has 14 residues. Germline-derived CDR1 and CDR2 are LNHNV and YYDKDF (reference sequence). Trimming shortened V by 4 bases and J by 4 bases, and 11 bases separated the two germline ends. CDR3: CATSIIGTGNTIYF. The CDR3 DNA follows: TGTGCCACCAGCATAATCGGGACAGGAAACACCATATATTTT.

The chain employs TRBV7-9 and TRBJ2-3, with D possibly matching TRBD2 (5 bases). CDR3 size: 18 residues. Germline V gene data show CDR1 as SEHNR and CDR2 as FQNEAQ (reference sequence). Deletions cut 3 bases from V and 0 bases from J, with 19 bases between. The CDR3 loop reads CASSFPRASGASTDTQYF. The CDR3 DNA is TGTGCCAGCAGCTTCCCTAGGGCAAGCGGAGCTAGCACAGATACGCAGTATTTT. Complete variable domain (other parts from reference TRBV7-9 and TRBJ2-3): DTGVSQNPRHKITKRGQNVTFRCDPISEHNRLYWYRQTLGQGPEFLTYFQNEAQLEKSRLLSDRFSAERPKGSFSTLEIQRTEQGDSAMYLCASSFPRASGASTDTQYFGPGTRLTVL.

The chain carries TRBV18 and TRBJ2-3; 10 nucleotides match TRBD2. J gave up 1 base and V 6 bases, and 13 bases lay outside the gene matches. Looked up from germline, CDR1 is KGHSH and CDR2 is LQKENI. The CDR3 sequence is 18 residues long. CDR3 nucleotides: TGTGCCAGCTCCTTAAGGATAGTCGGACTAGCGGGCACAGATACGCAGTATTTT. This translates into CASSLRIVGLAGTDTQYF. Drawing the rest from reference TRBV18 and TRBJ2-3, the complete variable domain is NAGVMQNPRHLVRRRGQEARLRCSPMKGHSHVYWYRQLPEEGLKFMVYLQKENIIDESGMPKERFSAEFPKEGPSILRIQQVVRGDSAAYFCASSLRIVGLAGTDTQYFGPGTRLTVL.

This clone was detected a few times. The chain recombines TRBV10-3 with TRBJ1-5, with a tentative D call TRBD1 (6 bases). V was trimmed by 5 bases and J by 3 bases, leaving 14 bases between them. Germline loops: CDR1 ENHRY, CDR2 SYGVKD. This CDR3 spans 15 amino acids. CDR3 residues: CAISTEDRNNQPQHF. Here the CDR3 DNA reads TGTGCCATCAGTACGGAGGACAGAAACAATCAGCCCCAGCATTTT.

The rearrangement joins TRBV30 to TRBJ2-3; no clear D. The ends were cut back, 1 base at V and 4 bases at J, with 6 bases in the middle. Germline V gene sequence: CDR1 GTSNPN, CDR2 SVGIG (reference sequence). There are 12 residues in the CDR3. The CDR3 sequence: CAWSERADTQYF. The CDR3 coding sequence is TGTGCCTGGAGTGAACGAGCAGATACGCAGTATTTT. The variable domain in full, completed from reference TRBV30 and TRBJ2-3, reads SQTIHQWPATLVQPVGSPLSLECTVEGTSNPNLYWYRQAAGRGLQLLFYSVGIGQISSEVPQNLSASRPQDRQFILSSKKLLLSDSGFYLCAWSERADTQYFGPGTRLTVL.

This clone has a single count. The chain combines TRBV5-4 with TRBJ2-2; the D is unclear. This CDR3 has 12 residues. The V gene lost 4 bases and the J gene lost 3 bases, with 4 bases spanning the gap. CDR1 SGHNT and CDR2 YYREEE come from the germline V gene (reference sequence). In nucleotides, the CDR3 is TGTGCCAGCAGCCCCTACACCGGGGAGCTGTTTTTT. Amino acids: CASSPYTGELFF. Combining the CDR3 with reference TRBV5-4 and TRBJ2-2 gives the whole variable domain ETGVTQSPTHLIKTRGQQVTLRCSSQSGHNTVSWYQQALGQGPQFIFQYYREEENGRGNFPPRFSGLQFPNYSSELNVNALELDDSALYLCASSPYTGELFFGEGSRLTVL.

The genes are TRBV27 and TRBJ1-4; D unresolved. Trimming removed 6 bases from V and 4 bases from J, with 15 bases in between. From germline, CDR1 is MNHEY and CDR2 SMNVEV (reference sequence). The CDR3 contains 15 residues. The CDR3 loop reads CASSWAHPSNEKLFF. CDR3 DNA: TGTGCCAGCAGCTGGGCCCATCCAAGTAATGAAAAACTGTTTTTT.

This clone has a single count. The rearrangement uses TRBV18 and TRBJ1-6, with TRBD1 matching over 7 bases. Unmatched junction bases numbered 4, after V lost 6 bases and J lost 5 bases. This CDR3 has 14 residues. Germline V CDR1 and CDR2: KGHSH, LQKENI. CDR3 in amino acids: CASSPGQNNSPLHF. The DNA for the CDR3 is TGTGCCAGCTCTCCGGGACAGAATAATTCACCCCTCCACTTT.

The chain recombines TRBV24-1 with TRBJ1-1; TRBD1 aligns across 10 bases. V lost 7 bases and J lost 5; bases outside the gene matches: 3. The germline V gene encodes CDR1 KGHDR and CDR2 SFDVKD. The CDR3 covers 13 residues. The CDR3 spells CATRPGQGTEAFF. DNA for the CDR3: TGTGCCACCAGACCGGGACAGGGGACTGAAGCTTTCTTT.

This clone showed up many times. This chain joins TRBV5-6 and TRBJ2-7; D is undetermined. The germline V gene encodes CDR1 SGHDT and CDR2 YYEEEE. The CDR3 has 14 residues. The V end lost 4 bases, the J end lost 3 bases, and 14 bases lay between the germline ends. CDR3 DNA: TGTGCCAGCAGCCCGCGACCGGGTAGCTACGAGCAGTACGTC. Translating gives CASSPRPGSYEQYV.

The rearrangement links TRBV6-5 to TRBJ1-1, with TRBD1 as a possible D gene (5 bases). The CDR3 is 13 residues long. Germline loops: CDR1 MNHEY, CDR2 SVGAGI. The V end was cut by 2 bases, the J end by 5 bases, with 9 bases between. CDR3 loop: CASSYVGGTEAFF. The CDR3 DNA follows: TGTGCCAGCAGTTACGTTGGGGGGACTGAAGCTTTCTTT.

The chain combines TRBV5-6 with TRBJ1-3; the D is unclear. CDR3 size: 17 residues. Germline assignment: CDR1 SGHDT and CDR2 YYEEEE. V lost 0 bases and J lost 0, with 13 bases in between. CDR3 nucleotide sequence: TGTGCCAGCAGCTTGGAACGGGATTCCTACTCTGGAAACACCATATATTTT. It is translated as CASSLERDSYSGNTIYF.

CDR3 sequence reads: CAISGGQFESSNEKLFF. The DNA of the CDR3 is TGTGCCATCAGTGGGGGACAGTTCGAATCGTCTAATGAAAAACTGTTTTTT. The chain is built from TRBV10-3 and TRBJ1-4; 7 nucleotides agree with TRBD1. Germline V gene sequence: CDR1 ENHRY, CDR2 SYGVKD. The CDR3 consists of 17 residues. The trim removed 4 bases at V and 3 bases at J, leaving 11 bases unmatched.

The chain links TRBV3-1 (or the pseudogene TRBV3-2) to TRBJ1-2, with 9 bases matching TRBD1. The CDR3 length is 14 residues. V dropped 6 bases and J dropped 7; count of bases not matched to a gene: 9. CDR1 is LGHDT, CDR2 YNNKEL, per germline (reference sequence). The DNA for the CDR3 is TGTGCCAGCAGTCACCGGGACAGGGTGAGTGGCTACACCTTC. Its protein is CASSHRDRVSGYTF.

This sequence joins TRBV21-1 and TRBJ2-1; TRBD2, as called in the table, went unchecked against the DNA. TRBV21-1 constitutes a pseudogene. The CDR3 loop spans 16 amino acids. In DNA form, the CDR3 reads TGTGCCAGCAGCACCGGACTACTTGTTGCCTACAATGAGCAGTTCTTC. Translating it yields CASSTGLLVAYNEQFF.

The V and J genes are TRBV4-1 and TRBJ2-2; 14 bases match TRBD2. This CDR3 has 20 residues. From germline, CDR1 is MGHRA and CDR2 YSYEKL. The V gene end was trimmed by 2 bases and the J gene end by 4 bases; junction bases not matched to a gene: 12. The CDR3 nucleotides are TGCGCCAGCAGCCAACCAGACCATCGACTAGCGGGGGGGACCACCGGGGAGCTGTTTTTT. Amino acid sequence: CASSQPDHRLAGGTTGELFF.

This clone has a single count. The rearrangement uses TRBV6-2 or TRBV6-3 and TRBJ2-1; no clear D. The V gene's germline CDR1 is MNHEY and CDR2 SVGEGT. The V and J ends lost 2 bases and 10 bases respectively, with 6 bases between them. This CDR3 spans 11 amino acids. The CDR3 sequence is CASSYKSEQFF. The CDR3 region has the DNA TGTGCCAGCAGTTACAAGAGCGAGCAGTTCTTC.

The chain employs TRBV2 and TRBJ1-1, with D unclear. Per germline, CDR1 SNHLY and CDR2 FYNNEI. Trimming shortened V by 6 bases and J by 6 bases, and 8 bases separated the two germline ends. The CDR3 runs to 11 residues. As DNA, the CDR3 is TGTGCCAGCAGGGTTAGTCCTGAAGCTTTCTTT. This sequence encodes CASRVSPEAFF.

The chain joins TRBV13 to TRBJ2-5; D not resolved. Trimming took 5 bases from V and 11 from J, leaving 12 bases between them. Germline V CDR1 and CDR2: PRHDT, FYEKMQ (reference sequence). This CDR3 is built from 11 residues. CDR3 loop: CASSLYSRQYF. In DNA, the CDR3 is TGTGCCAGCAGCCTCTACAGCAGGCAGTACTTC.